This T cell receptor (beta chain) was sequenced in a study of beta chain features in type 1 diabetes. The trim removed 7 bases at V and 0 bases at J, leaving 7 bases unmatched. The CDR3 runs 15 residues. Germline V gene lookup returns CDR1 SNHLY and CDR2 FYNNEI. Expressed TCRB transcripts were sequenced because the isolated RNA had all been reverse transcribed beforehand. Only in-frame clones appear in the TCRdb table, and some are missing; sequencing was by immunoSEQ multiplex PCR. The sample consists of about 150,000 clones, 7% to 10% of them appearing once. The chain joins TRBV2 to TRBJ2-7; 9 bases align to TRBD1. The TCR originated in a young woman in good health. The sequenced material came from central memory CD4+ T cells from blood. CDR3 loop: CASNTGGSSSYEQYF. CDR3 DNA: TGTGCCAGCAATACAGGGGGCTCGAGCTCCTACGAGCAGTACTTC.